The present entry profiles one T cell receptor beta chain with its context. Its specificity is unknown. A read error may explain this, as a much larger clone is one base away. The CDR3 has 15 residues. Germline CDR1 SGHVS, CDR2 FQNEAQ. From the reads, TCRdb called clonotypes with MiXCR, one entry per CDR3 protein. The repertoire includes about 920,000 distinct CDR3 sequences, under 40% of them detected once, and over 10% sits in the top ten. This sample is part of a study of T cell repertoires in cytomegalovirus infection. Regarding the study as a whole: The cumulative frequency of public TCR beta families identified carriers of CMV plus the relevant HLA.

The sample in question was cultured CD8+ T cells from PBMCs, obtained from culture after CMV antigen stimulation. This receptor was obtained from a human donor in good health (CMV status not recorded). Some clones in this sample may be carry-over from other donors' samples. This chain uses TRBV7-8 with TRBJ2-5, with D possibly called TRBD1 or TRBD2 (5 bases each). The CDR3 sequence is CVSSLATEAQETQYF. The CDR3, as DNA: TGTGTCAGCAGCTTAGCGACAGAAGCGCAAGAGACCCAGTACTTC.